The sequence of this T cell receptor beta chain was determined in a study of vaccination and CD4 T cells after COVID-19. Study summary: Post-vaccine sample collection happened at a median of roughly 72 days after dose two, ranging 14 to 241. The peptides that stimulated the cells were overlapping spike peptides from SARS-CoV-2, HCoV-NL63, HCoV-OC43 and HCoV-229E.

The J segment lost 1 base and the V segment lost 3 bases, leaving 2 bases of the junction unmatched. This CDR3 is built from 14 residues. Germline V gene lookup returns CDR1 GTSNPN and CDR2 SVGIG (reference sequence). Sequencing of the DNA from cultured CD4+ T cells was carried out with the Oncomine TCR Beta short-read assay. TCRdb called the PCR reads again in MiXCR, with one record for every CDR3 protein. The sample shows about 20,000 distinct CDR3 sequences, 66% of them seen only once. Treatment reported: roughly 11-day PBMC culture with coronavirus spike peptide pools or control peptides (ViraFEST assay). Note on this clonotype: The target antigen is unknown.

This clonotype was sampled from a human donor who had recovered from COVID-19. The chain carries TRBV30 and TRBJ2-7, with 11 positions matching TRBD2. What was sequenced was CD4+ T cells from blood, cultured in vitro. This chain's CDR3 is CAWRTSGSSYEQYF. The CDR3 DNA sequence: TGTGCCTGGAGAACTAGCGGGAGTTCCTACGAGCAGTACTTC.